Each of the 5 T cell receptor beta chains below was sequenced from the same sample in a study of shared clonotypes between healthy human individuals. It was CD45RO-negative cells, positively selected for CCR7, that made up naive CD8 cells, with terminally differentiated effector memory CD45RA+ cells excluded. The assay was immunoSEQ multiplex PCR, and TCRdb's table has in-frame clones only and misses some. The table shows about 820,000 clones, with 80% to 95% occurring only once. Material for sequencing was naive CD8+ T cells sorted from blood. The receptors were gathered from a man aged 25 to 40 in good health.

CDR3: CASSLVSFNEQFF. In nucleotides, the CDR3 is TGTGCCAGCAGTTTAGTCAGCTTCAATGAGCAGTTCTTC. The rearrangement links TRBV27 to TRBJ2-1; no reliable D call. The V gene's germline CDR1 is MNHEY and CDR2 SMNVEV (reference sequence). This CDR3 has 13 residues. V lost 2 bases to trimming and J lost 6 bases, with 8 bases between them.

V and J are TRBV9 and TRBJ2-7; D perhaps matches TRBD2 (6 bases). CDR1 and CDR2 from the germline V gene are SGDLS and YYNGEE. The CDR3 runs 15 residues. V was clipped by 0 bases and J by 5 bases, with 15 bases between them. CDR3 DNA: TGTGCCAGCAGCGTAGGACTAGATAGAGATGACGAGCAGTACTTC. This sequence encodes CASSVGLDRDDEQYF.

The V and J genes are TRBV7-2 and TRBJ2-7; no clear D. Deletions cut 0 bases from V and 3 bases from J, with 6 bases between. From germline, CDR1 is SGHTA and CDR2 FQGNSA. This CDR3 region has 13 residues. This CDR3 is CASSLADFYEQYF. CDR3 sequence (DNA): TGTGCCAGCAGCTTAGCCGACTTCTACGAGCAGTACTTC.

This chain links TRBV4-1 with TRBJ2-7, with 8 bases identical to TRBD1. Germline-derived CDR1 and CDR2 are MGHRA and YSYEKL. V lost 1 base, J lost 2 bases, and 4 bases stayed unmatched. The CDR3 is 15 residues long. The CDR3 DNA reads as TGCGCCAGCAGCCAAGTCTCGGGACAGGCCTACGAGCAGTACTTC. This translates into CASSQVSGQAYEQYF.

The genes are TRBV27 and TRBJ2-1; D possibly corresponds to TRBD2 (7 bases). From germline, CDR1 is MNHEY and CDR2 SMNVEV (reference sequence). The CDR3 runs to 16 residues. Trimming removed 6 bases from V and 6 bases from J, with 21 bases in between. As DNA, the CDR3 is TGTGCCAGCAGGAAGGGGGGGACTCTGATCGGCAATGAGCAGTTCTTC. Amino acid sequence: CASRKGGTLIGNEQFF.